This T cell receptor beta chain was recovered during a study of vaccination and CD4 T cells after COVID-19. An Oncomine TCR Beta short-read assay was used to sequence the DNA from cultured CD4+ T cells. Cultured CD4+ T cells yielded the extracted genomic DNA. TCRdb reanalysed the PCR reads using MiXCR and keeps one entry per CDR3 protein. The sample lists more than 9,000 distinct CDR3 sequences, about a third occurring once. The treatment is: roughly ten-day PBMC culture with coronavirus spike peptide pools or control peptides (ViraFEST assay). Prior to the COVID-19 pandemic (2011-2018), the unexposed donor's CD4+ T cells were collected. Following expansion of antigen-specific T cells with peptide pools, ViraFEST then sequenced TCRs. PBMC cultures, at approximately 2 million cells per well, received about 9.4 IU/ml IL-2 and 8 to 10 ug/ml peptide pools. Looked up from germline, CDR1 is SGHNT and CDR2 is YYREEE (reference sequence). The V segment lost 4 bases and the J segment 2 bases; nucleotides outside the gene matches: 14. The CDR3 contains 19 residues.

As concerns this clonotype: The target antigen is unknown.

Material for sequencing was CD4+ T cells from blood, cultured in vitro. The sequence derives from a human donor in good health. The chain combines TRBV5-4 with TRBJ2-1, with TRBD2 matching 11 bases. CDR3 sequence (DNA): TGTGCCAGCAGCGAAAACGGCATAGCGGGGGGGCCTACCTACAATGAGCAGTTCTTC. It is translated as CASSENGIAGGPTYNEQFF.